This TCR beta chain stems from a study of blood T cells in healthy people across ages. Study results and caveats: Strong correlation linked observed beta diversity and percent naive T cells.

On this clonotype: Its cognate antigen is unknown.

Combining a sample-barcoded 5' primer with a J-beta primer mix, a second PCR ran for roughly 7 to 12 cycles. TCRdb reanalysed the 5' RACE reads using MiXCR and keeps one entry per CDR3 protein. The profile shows about 1.5 million distinct CDR3 sequences, 40% to 45% of them singletons. This CDR3 contains 18 residues. V was clipped by 5 bases and J by 0 bases, with 21 bases between them. The gene calls are TRBV12-3 or TRBV12-4 and TRBJ2-3; perhaps TRBD1 as D (5 bases). The clonotype comes from a woman between 18 and 30 years old in good health. Sequenced: blood. The CDR3 DNA reads TGTGCCAGCAGTCCCATCCTGGGGCCAGCCACTAGCACAGATACGCAGTATTTT. This gives the protein CASSPILGPATSTDTQYF.